Listed below are T cell receptor beta chains from one sample, sequenced in a study of blood T cell repertoires in COVID-19. Sequencing was performed with immunoSEQ multiplex PCR; in TCRdb, only in-frame clones are kept and a portion is missing. Here the sample spans some 110,000 clones, over 65% being singletons. Input material: peripheral blood. These receptors were obtained from an older woman with acute or convalescent COVID-19. The CDR3 runs from the conserved cysteine through the conserved F or W. D genes are given only for firm matches. Where a row states a size, it is once, few, many or the class of an expanded clone; other rows omit it.

>TRBJ2-2|.|.|TRBV6-6
CASRPETGELFF
TGTGCCAGCAGACCCGAGACCGGGGAGCTGTTTTTT
>TRBJ2-5|.|.|TRBV15
CATSSRRGSPDQETQYF
TGTGCCACCAGCTCCCGAAGGGGCAGTCCAGACCAAGAGACCCAGTACTTC
>TRBJ2-5|.|TRBD1|TRBV2
CASSEIGQGTQYF
TGTGCCAGCAGTGAAATTGGACAGGGAACCCAGTACTTC
>TRBJ1-2|.|.|TRBV7-2
CASSLLQGTYGYTF
TGTGCCAGCAGCTTATTGCAGGGGACCTATGGCTACACCTTC
>TRBJ1-6|.|.|TRBV7-8
CASLIGGPSYNSPLHF
TGTGCCAGCCTTATCGGGGGGCCCTCCTATAATTCACCCCTCCACTTT
>TRBJ1-4|.|TRBD1|TRBV12-5
CASGPGQGGLWKLFF
TGTGCTAGTGGCCCCGGACAGGGAGGATTGTGGAAACTGTTTTTT
>TRBJ2-1|.|TRBD2|TRBV6-5
CASRDATSGVGEQFF
TGTGCCAGCCGGGATGCGACTAGCGGGGTTGGAGAGCAGTTCTTC
>TRBJ1-1|once|.|TRBV3-1/TRBV3-2
CASSTIPRGVTEAFF
TGTGCCAGCAGCACAATCCCCAGGGGTGTCACTGAAGCTTTCTTT
>TRBJ2-2|.|TRBD1|TRBV3-1/TRBV3-2
CASSHNAAQGRGGELFF
TGTGCCAGCAGCCACAACGCTGCACAGGGGCGAGGCGGGGAGCTGTTTTTT
>TRBJ2-1|.|TRBD1|TRBV5-1
CASRDRQGPYNEQFF
TGCGCCAGCAGGGACCGACAGGGCCCCTACAATGAGCAGTTCTTC
>TRBJ1-6|.|TRBD1|TRBV5-1
CASSPGTGGHYNSPLHF
TGCGCCAGCAGCCCGGGGACAGGGGGACACTATAATTCACCCCTCCACTTT
>TRBJ2-5|once|TRBD1|TRBV11-3
CASSLNTGGETQYF
TGTGCCAGCAGCCTAAACACAGGGGGAGAGACCCAGTACTTC
>TRBJ1-1|.|TRBD1|TRBV7-6
CASSLGQGKNTEAFF
TGTGCCAGCAGCCTCGGACAGGGAAAGAACACTGAAGCTTTCTTT
>TRBJ2-1|.|TRBD2|TRBV5-6
CASSLGDYYNEQFF
TGTGCCAGCAGCTTGGGGGACTACTACAATGAGCAGTTCTTC
>TRBJ1-5|.|.|TRBV2
CASRVGEGNQPQHF
TGTGCCAGCAGGGTTGGGGAGGGCAATCAGCCCCAGCATTTT
>TRBJ1-2|.|.|TRBV11-3
CASSTTAYGYTF
TGTGCCAGCAGCACCACAGCCTATGGCTACACCTTC
>TRBJ1-5|.|.|TRBV6-1
CASSATWRLTGNQPQHF
TGTGCCAGCAGTGCGACGTGGAGGCTAACGGGCAATCAGCCCCAGCATTTT
>TRBJ2-7|.|.|TRBV28
CASSLSTYEQYF
TGTGCCAGCAGTTTATCTACCTACGAGCAGTACTTC
>TRBJ2-3|.|.|TRBV7-2
CASSLVRDTQYF
TGTGCCAGCAGCTTAGTTCGGGATACGCAGTATTTT